The clone carrying this T cell receptor beta chain was seen a few times. As yet, its antigen is unknown. These data come from a study of cytomegalovirus exposure and HLA in healthy donors. Whole-study context: Of about 390 genotyped donors, more than 75% grouped in the Caucasian-associated ancestry cluster.

Between the trimmed V and J ends, which lost 4 bases and 8 bases, there was a span of 13 bases. This CDR3 spans 13 amino acids. The germline gives CDR1 LGHNA, CDR2 YSLEER. Study-level points and caveats: In vitro experiments confirmed that three CMV-associated chains were specific for CMV antigens.

The study ran its PCR with 60 Vbeta and 13 Jbeta primers. The method was immunoSEQ multiplex PCR; TCRdb's version includes in-frame clones alone and lacks a portion of them. The data contain some 100,000 clones, around 77% of them singletons. Donors likely had unrecorded immune exposures despite being nominally healthy when sampled. This clonotype was obtained from a man aged 45 to 65 in good health and CMV-seropositive. Sequenced material: PBMCs. The genes are TRBV4-3 and TRBJ2-3; D perhaps matches TRBD2 (6 bases). CDR3 amino acids: CASSPETGGTQYF. The CDR3 DNA is TGCGCCAGCAGCCCGGAGACCGGGGGTACGCAGTATTTT.